The rows below give T cell receptor beta chains drawn from one sample of a study of control samples from healthy donors and cancer patients. The protocol was immunoSEQ multiplex PCR, while the TCRdb copy is restricted to in-frame clones and leaves out a portion. The data show about 130,000 clones, around 94% seen once. Sequenced input: PBMCs. All receptors derive from a man aged 55 to 70 with colorectal cancer. Both conserved end residues are part of each CDR3. D genes are given only for firm matches. Expanded clones get a size class; other rows say once, few or many, or leave the size out.

J: TRBJ2-7; length: 13; size: .; D: .; V: TRBV5-4; DNA: TGTGCCAGCAGCCACCCGGGGTCATACGAGCAGTACTTC; CDR3: CASSHPGSYEQYF
J: TRBJ1-5; length: 14; size: once; D: .; V: TRBV7-2; DNA: TGTGCCAGCAGCTTAGTCGGCAGGGATCAGCCCCAGCATTTT; CDR3: CASSLVGRDQPQHF
J: TRBJ2-3; length: 14; size: once; D: .; V: TRBV6-2/TRBV6-3; DNA: TGTGCCAGCAGCCATAGCGGTAGCACAGATACGCAGTATTTT; CDR3: CASSHSGSTDTQYF
J: TRBJ2-5; length: 16; size: .; D: .; V: TRBV1; DNA: TGCACCAGCAGCCAGTGTCCCCACAAGTACCAAGAGACCCAGTACTTC; CDR3: CTSSQCPHKYQETQYF
J: TRBJ2-1; length: 13; size: .; D: TRBD1; V: TRBV5-1; DNA: TGCGCCAGCAGCCCCAGGGGGTGGGATGAGCAGTTCTTC; CDR3: CASSPRGWDEQFF
J: TRBJ2-7; length: 15; size: .; D: .; V: TRBV4-2; DNA: TGTGCCAGCAGCCCCTGGGGCGGGGCCACCTACGAGCAGTACTTC; CDR3: CASSPWGGATYEQYF
J: TRBJ2-3; length: 14; size: .; D: .; V: TRBV13; DNA: TGTGCCAGCAGCTTTGGGGACGACACAGATACGCAGTATTTT; CDR3: CASSFGDDTDTQYF
J: TRBJ2-5; length: 13; size: .; D: TRBD1; V: TRBV6-5; DNA: TGTGCCAGCAGTTACCGGGGACAGGGGACCCAGTACTTC; CDR3: CASSYRGQGTQYF
J: TRBJ1-4; length: 13; size: .; D: .; V: TRBV19; DNA: TGTGCCAGTACCCAGGGGCGCCATGAAAAACTGTTTTTT; CDR3: CASTQGRHEKLFF
J: TRBJ2-5; length: 16; size: .; D: TRBD1; V: TRBV6-5; DNA: TGTGCCAGCAGTTACTCTCGGGGCAGGGGGCTAGAGACCCAGTACTTC; CDR3: CASSYSRGRGLETQYF
J: TRBJ1-2; length: 13; size: .; D: .; V: TRBV12-3/TRBV12-4; DNA: TGTGCCATCAGGGATGGGGTAAACTATGGCTACACCTTC; CDR3: CAIRDGVNYGYTF
J: TRBJ2-3; length: 16; size: many; D: TRBD2; V: TRBV29-1; DNA: TGCAGCGTTGAAGATCGGGGGGGGTTACGCACAGATACGCAGTATTTT; CDR3: CSVEDRGGLRTDTQYF
J: TRBJ2-7; length: 14; size: once; D: TRBD1; V: TRBV25-1; DNA: TGTGCCAGCAGTGGGCCACAGGGGGCGCGTGAGCAGTACTTC; CDR3: CASSGPQGAREQYF
J: TRBJ1-1; length: 15; size: .; D: .; V: TRBV2; DNA: TGTGCCAGCAGGACGCCTGAGGGGAGGGGAGCTGAAGCTTTCTTT; CDR3: CASRTPEGRGAEAFF
J: TRBJ1-2; length: 16; size: .; D: .; V: TRBV14; DNA: TGTGCCAGCAGCCAAGATGGTACGGGGTCGGGCTATGGCTACACCTTC; CDR3: CASSQDGTGSGYGYTF
J: TRBJ2-7; length: 13; size: .; D: .; V: TRBV9; DNA: TGTGCCAGCAGCGGCCCCAACGCCTACGAGCAGTACTTC; CDR3: CASSGPNAYEQYF
J: TRBJ1-2; length: 14; size: .; D: .; V: TRBV3-1/TRBV3-2; DNA: TGTGCCAGCAGCCAAGGCGGGAATAACTATGGCTACACCTTC; CDR3: CASSQGGNNYGYTF
J: TRBJ1-2; length: 14; size: .; D: .; V: TRBV6-5; DNA: TGTGCCAGCAGTCCCGGGGCGAGTTACTATGGCTACACCTTC; CDR3: CASSPGASYYGYTF
J: TRBJ1-2; length: 14; size: .; D: .; V: TRBV9; DNA: TGTGCCAGCAGCGTCGGGGCGGATTTCTATGGCTACACCTTC; CDR3: CASSVGADFYGYTF
J: TRBJ2-1; length: 17; size: .; D: .; V: TRBV7-8; DNA: TGTGCCAGCAGCTCAACCAGCCGGCAGGACTACTACAATGAGCAGTTCTTC; CDR3: CASSSTSRQDYYNEQFF
J: TRBJ1-1; length: 12; size: .; D: TRBD1; V: TRBV3-1/TRBV3-2; DNA: TGTGCCAGCAGCCCCGGGACAGTTAAAGCTTTCTTT; CDR3: CASSPGTVKAFF
J: TRBJ1-5; length: 17; size: .; D: TRBD1; V: TRBV19; DNA: TGTGCCAGTAGCACCGGACAGGGCCAGGGGAGCAATCAGCCCCAGCATTTT; CDR3: CASSTGQGQGSNQPQHF
J: TRBJ1-4; length: 10; size: .; D: .; V: TRBV21-1; DNA: TGTGCCAGCAGCACCGAAAAACTGTTTTTT; CDR3: CASSTEKLFF
J: TRBJ2-7; length: 13; size: .; D: .; V: TRBV19; DNA: TGTGCCAGTAGCTTCCAGGTAACCTACGAGCAGTACTTC; CDR3: CASSFQVTYEQYF
J: TRBJ2-7; length: 15; size: .; D: TRBD1; V: TRBV4-1; DNA: TGCGCCAGCAGCCAAGATTCGGGACAGGGAGGGGAGCAGTACTTC; CDR3: CASSQDSGQGGEQYF
J: TRBJ1-5; length: 16; size: once; D: .; V: TRBV4-1; DNA: TGCGCCAGCAGCCAAGTGGGGTACAATAGCAATCAGCCCCAGCATTTT; CDR3: CASSQVGYNSNQPQHF
J: TRBJ2-3; length: 16; size: .; D: TRBD2; V: TRBV27; DNA: TGTGCCAGCAGTCTCCTAGCGGGTCCTAGCACAGATACGCAGTATTTT; CDR3: CASSLLAGPSTDTQYF
J: TRBJ1-2; length: 12; size: .; D: TRBD1; V: TRBV5-1; DNA: TGCGCCAGCAGCCCGGACAGGGATGGCTACACCTTC; CDR3: CASSPDRDGYTF
J: TRBJ1-1; length: 12; size: .; D: .; V: TRBV6-5; DNA: TGTGCCAGCAGTCTTGTGAACACTGAAGCTTTCTTT; CDR3: CASSLVNTEAFF
J: TRBJ2-7; length: 12; size: .; D: .; V: TRBV12-3/TRBV12-4; DNA: TGTGCCAGCAGTTTTTGGGGTAACGAGCAGTACTTC; CDR3: CASSFWGNEQYF
J: TRBJ1-1; length: 17; size: .; D: TRBD1; V: TRBV10-3; DNA: TGTGCCATCAGTGAGTCTCCGGGACAGGGGGTGAACACTGAAGCTTTCTTT; CDR3: CAISESPGQGVNTEAFF
J: TRBJ2-1; length: 16; size: once; D: TRBD2; V: TRBV5-4; DNA: TGTGCCAGCAGCTCCCCGCTAGCGGGGATAAACAATGAGCAGTTCTTC; CDR3: CASSSPLAGINNEQFF
J: TRBJ2-3; length: 16; size: .; D: TRBD2; V: TRBV28; DNA: TGTGCCAGCAGTCCCTCCGGGACTAGTGATCTAGATACGCAGTATTTT; CDR3: CASSPSGTSDLDTQYF
J: TRBJ2-6; length: 20; size: once; D: TRBD1; V: TRBV18; DNA: TGTGCCAGCTCACCACAACCGGGGGACAGGTTTAGTTCTGGGGCCAACGTCCTGACTTTC; CDR3: CASSPQPGDRFSSGANVLTF
J: TRBJ2-1; length: 16; size: once; D: TRBD1; V: TRBV5-1; DNA: TGCGCCAGCAGCCCGAACAGACAGGGAGTGTACAATGAGCAGTTCTTC; CDR3: CASSPNRQGVYNEQFF
J: TRBJ1-1; length: 15; size: once; D: TRBD1; V: TRBV7-9; DNA: TGTGCCAGCAGCTTAGGGGGACAGGGGTGGGCTGAAGCTTTCTTT; CDR3: CASSLGGQGWAEAFF
J: TRBJ2-5; length: 13; size: .; D: TRBD1; V: TRBV19; DNA: TGTGCCAGTAGCGCCACAGGGGGAGAGACCCAGTACTTC; CDR3: CASSATGGETQYF
J: TRBJ2-5; length: 15; size: .; D: .; V: TRBV6-5; DNA: TGTGCCAGCACCAACCAGGGTAACCCACAAGAGACCCAGTACTTC; CDR3: CASTNQGNPQETQYF
J: TRBJ2-2; length: 16; size: .; D: TRBD1; V: TRBV5-5; DNA: TGTGCCAGCAGCTGGCAGGGGACAGGGTACACCGGGGAGCTGTTTTTT; CDR3: CASSWQGTGYTGELFF
J: TRBJ2-7; length: 15; size: .; D: TRBD1; V: TRBV2; DNA: TGTGCCAGCAGGGTTCCGGGACAGTCCGTTTACGAGCAGTACTTC; CDR3: CASRVPGQSVYEQYF
J: TRBJ1-6; length: 16; size: .; D: TRBD1; V: TRBV11-2; DNA: TGTGCCAGCAGCCCCGGGAACAGGGGGTATAATTCACCCCTCCACTTT; CDR3: CASSPGNRGYNSPLHF
J: TRBJ1-3; length: 14; size: .; D: .; V: TRBV10-1; DNA: TGCGCCAGCAGTCCCGACAGAAGTGGAAACACCATATATTTT; CDR3: CASSPDRSGNTIYF
J: TRBJ1-2; length: 13; size: .; D: .; V: TRBV4-1; DNA: TGCGCCAGCAGCCAAGTTGGGCCGGGGGGCTACACCTTC; CDR3: CASSQVGPGGYTF
J: TRBJ2-2; length: 15; size: .; D: TRBD2; V: TRBV19; DNA: TGTGCCAGTAGTAGTCTAGCGGGGGGGCCCGGGGAGCTGTTTTTT; CDR3: CASSSLAGGPGELFF
J: TRBJ1-5; length: 14; size: .; D: .; V: TRBV25-1; DNA: TGTGCCAGCAGTGAATACGGCAGGGCGCAGCCCCAGCATTTT; CDR3: CASSEYGRAQPQHF
J: TRBJ2-2; length: 18; size: .; D: .; V: TRBV9; DNA: TGTGCCAGCAGCGTAGTTTTGGGCCCCGGGCGACACACCGGGGAGCTGTTTTTT; CDR3: CASSVVLGPGRHTGELFF
J: TRBJ1-2; length: 15; size: few; D: .; V: TRBV27; DNA: TGTGCCAGCAGTTTATCGCCAGGGGTGGGGTATGGCTACACCTTC; CDR3: CASSLSPGVGYGYTF
J: TRBJ1-1; length: 15; size: .; D: .; V: TRBV7-2; DNA: TGTGCCAGCAGCCCGAAATCCGGGGCTAACACTGAAGCTTTCTTT; CDR3: CASSPKSGANTEAFF
J: TRBJ2-7; length: 13; size: .; D: TRBD1; V: TRBV10-3; DNA: TGTGCCTCGGGGACAGGTCAGATCTACGAGCAGTACTTC; CDR3: CASGTGQIYEQYF
J: TRBJ2-2; length: 16; size: .; D: TRBD2; V: TRBV7-2; DNA: TGTGCCAGCAGCCCTACCGGACTAGCACTGGGCGGGGAGCTGTTTTTT; CDR3: CASSPTGLALGGELFF
J: TRBJ2-7; length: 15; size: .; D: .; V: TRBV11-2; DNA: TGTGCCAGCAGCTTAGATCTCAGGCTAGCGAAAGAGCAGTACTTC; CDR3: CASSLDLRLAKEQYF
J: TRBJ1-4; length: 13; size: .; D: .; V: TRBV18; DNA: TGTGCCAGCTCAACGGCAGCTGAGGAAAAACTGTTTTTT; CDR3: CASSTAAEEKLFF
J: TRBJ2-5; length: 21; size: .; D: TRBD2; V: TRBV2; DNA: TGTGCCAGCAGCGCCATCACGGGTCGGTATAGCGGGGGTATGGGTCAGGAGACCCAGTACTTC; CDR3: CASSAITGRYSGGMGQETQYF
J: TRBJ1-6; length: 16; size: .; D: .; V: TRBV23-1; DNA: TGCGCCAGCAGTCAATCCTACAGGGCTGGGGATTCACCCCTCCACTTT; CDR3: CASSQSYRAGDSPLHF
J: TRBJ1-1; length: 14; size: .; D: .; V: TRBV29-1; DNA: TGCAGCGTCCCTTGGCCAGGGTCGAACACTGAAGCTTTCTTT; CDR3: CSVPWPGSNTEAFF
J: TRBJ1-5; length: 16; size: .; D: .; V: TRBV7-2; DNA: TGTGCCAGCAGCTTAATGGGGGGCCTTAGCAATCAGCCCCAGCATTTT; CDR3: CASSLMGGLSNQPQHF
J: TRBJ2-7; length: 15; size: few; D: .; V: TRBV5-1; DNA: TGCGCCAGCAGCCCCGTGGGAGCGGATTCCTACGAGCAGTACTTC; CDR3: CASSPVGADSYEQYF